A single sample gave rise to the 32 T cell receptor beta chains below, sequenced in a study of blood T cell repertoires in COVID-19 (dated by TCRdb to between 2020 and 2021). Receptors were amplified or captured by the immunoSEQ multiplex PCR assay. In its TCRdb copy, this immuneACCESS table keeps in-frame sequences only and misses some clones. Where compared with another copy, unresolved V genes explain less than half of these, and the others have no known cause. The sample yields over 200,000 clones; about 85% were counted once. The ten most abundant clones make up roughly 10% of the sample. Sequencing was done on a sample of PBMCs or T cells enriched from blood (not recorded which). The receptors were gathered from a man aged 25-40 years who had recovered from COVID-19.

In this sample, this clone turned up once. This chain connects TRBV3-1 (or the pseudogene TRBV3-2) to TRBJ2-7; TRBD2 might be the D (5 bases). V lost 1 base and J lost 3, with 22 bases in between. CDR1 and CDR2 (germline): LGHDT, YNNKEL (reference sequence). CDR3 length equals 18 residues. The CDR3 DNA is TGTGCCAGCAGCCAAGGGTCGCTCAGCGGAACCTCCTACTACGAGCAGTACTTC. Amino acids: CASSQGSLSGTSYYEQYF.

The rearrangement links TRBV30 to TRBJ2-7, with D maybe TRBD2 (5 bases). V shed 7 bases and J shed 5 bases, with 9 bases lying between them. The CDR3 sequence is 10 residues long. Germline assignment: CDR1 GTSNPN and CDR2 SVGIG (reference sequence). In DNA, the CDR3 is TGTGCCTCCGGAGGTGACGAGCAGTACTTC. Protein product: CASGGDEQYF.

The chain recombines TRBV14 with TRBJ1-4; maybe TRBD1 (6 bases). CDR1 is SGHDN, CDR2 FVKESK, per germline. The CDR3 covers 16 residues. The V gene lost 2 bases and the J gene lost 7 bases, with 17 bases spanning the gap. The CDR3 is CASSQPLGGRSEKLFF. The CDR3 DNA reads TGTGCCAGCAGCCAACCCCTCGGGGGGCGAAGTGAAAAACTGTTTTTT. Full variable domain (remainder filled in from reference TRBV14 and TRBJ1-4): EAGVTQFPSHSVIEKGQTVTLRCDPISGHDNLYWYRRVMGKEIKFLLHFVKESKQDESGMPNNRFLAERTGGTYSTLKVQPAELEDSGVYFCASSQPLGGRSEKLFFGSGTQLSVL.

The chain uses TRBV27 and TRBJ1-5, with D unclear. This CDR3 is 12 amino acids long. Trimming left V 4 bases short and J 7 bases short, with 8 bases between. The V gene's germline CDR1 is MNHEY and CDR2 SMNVEV (reference sequence). CDR3 amino acids: CASSSPGQPQHF. CDR3 nucleotide sequence: TGTGCCAGCAGTTCGCCCGGGCAGCCCCAGCATTTT.

The chain employs TRBV5-1 and TRBJ1-1; D remains unclear. The V end was cut by 2 bases, the J end by 1 base, with 6 bases between. The germline V gene encodes CDR1 SGHRS and CDR2 YFSETQ. The CDR3 covers 13 residues. The DNA of the CDR3 is TGCGCCAGCAGCTTCGCAGGGAACACTGAAGCTTTCTTT. It codes for CASSFAGNTEAFF.

This chain connects TRBV19 to TRBJ2-1; 8 bases are a match to TRBD1. Per germline, CDR1 LNHDA and CDR2 SQIVND (reference sequence). Losses at the gene ends were 9 bases for V and 4 bases for J; bases not matched to a gene: 2. The CDR3 totals 12 residues. This CDR3 reads CASRQGYNEQFF. DNA for the CDR3: TGTGCCAGCAGACAGGGGTACAATGAGCAGTTCTTC.

The CDR3 sequence is CASSPTPVPYEQYF. The CDR3 coding sequence is TGTGCCAGCAGCCCTACCCCGGTACCCTACGAGCAGTACTTC. The chain carries TRBV7-8 and TRBJ2-7, with D uncertain. V was clipped by 5 bases and J by 2 bases, with 13 bases between them. The length of the CDR3 is 14 residues. The germline V gene has CDR1 SGHVS and CDR2 FQNEAQ.

The chain is built from TRBV7-9 and TRBJ1-4; D call uncertain. The CDR3 is made up of 15 amino acids. Deletions cut 3 bases from V and 8 bases from J, with 16 bases between. Germline loops: CDR1 SEHNR, CDR2 FQNEAQ (reference sequence). Here the CDR3 DNA reads TGTGCCAGCAGCTTCCTCGGCCCTAGAGGGGAAAAACTGTTTTTT. This codes for CASSFLGPRGEKLFF.

The chain combines TRBV19 with TRBJ1-5; 8 bases are shared with TRBD1. Germline CDR1 is LNHDA and CDR2 is SQIVND (reference sequence). The length of the CDR3 is 18 residues. V lost 1 base and J lost 1; bases outside the gene matches: 9. Here the CDR3 reads CASSIGHGRGRSNQPQHF. DNA for the CDR3: TGTGCCAGTAGTATAGGTCATGGCAGGGGGCGCAGCAATCAGCCCCAGCATTTT.

The rearrangement joins TRBV2 to TRBJ1-5, with a tentative D call TRBD1 (6 bases). The CDR3 extends over 15 amino acids. The germline gives CDR1 SNHLY, CDR2 FYNNEI. V lost 3 bases and J lost 7, with 16 bases in between. The CDR3 spells CASSDNRAYAQPQHF. Here the CDR3 DNA reads TGTGCCAGCAGTGATAACAGGGCCTACGCACAGCCCCAGCATTTT.

The chain employs TRBV4-2 and TRBJ2-7, with D possibly being TRBD1 (6 bases). Looked up from germline, CDR1 is LGHNA and CDR2 is YNFKEQ. V was trimmed by 4 bases and J by 3 bases, leaving 13 bases between them. The CDR3 runs to 14 residues. The CDR3 nucleotides read TGTGCCAGCAGCCTGAGGAGACAGGACTACGAGCAGTACTTC. Translated, it gives CASSLRRQDYEQYF.

This clone was found once. The V call is TRBV5-1, the J call TRBJ2-7, with 9 bases identical to TRBD1. The CDR3 totals 15 residues. V gave up 3 bases and J gave up 3 bases; unmatched junction bases: 7. Germline V gene sequence: CDR1 SGHRS, CDR2 YFSETQ. The CDR3 DNA sequence: TGCGCCAGCAGCTATACGGGACAGGGTTTCTACGAGCAGTACTTC. Protein product: CASSYTGQGFYEQYF.

The V call is TRBV7-2, the J call TRBJ1-6; possible D gene TRBD1, 6 bases. CDR1 is SGHTA and CDR2 is FQGNSA in the germline V gene. The CDR3 length is 18 residues. V was shortened by 5 bases and J by 9 bases, with 26 bases between the two germline ends. This chain's CDR3 is CASSEPAGVGLGGSPLHF. For the CDR3, the DNA is TGTGCCAGCAGCGAACCTGCAGGGGTGGGCCTAGGGGGTTCACCCCTCCACTTT.

In this sample, this clone turned up a few times. The rearrangement joins TRBV7-2 to TRBJ2-1; no reliable D call. The germline CDR1 and CDR2 sequences are SGHTA and FQGNSA. The CDR3 runs to 12 residues. V was trimmed by 2 bases and J by 9 bases, leaving 8 bases between them. In DNA, the CDR3 is TGTGCCAGCAGCTTATTCGGTCCTGAGCAGTTCTTC. Its translation: CASSLFGPEQFF. Supplemented by reference TRBV7-2 and TRBJ2-1, the full variable domain reads GAGVSQSPSNKVTEKGKDVELRCDPISGHTALYWYRQSLGQGLEFLIYFQGNSAPDKSGLPSDRFSAERTGGSVSTLTIQRTQQEDSAVYLCASSLFGPEQFFGPGTRLTVL.

J is TRBJ2-7 and V is TRBV6-6; TRBD2 is a possible D gene (5 bases). The CDR3 consists of 16 residues. Trimming stripped 6 bases from V and 0 bases from J, with 18 bases between. Germline loops: CDR1 MNHNY, CDR2 SVGAGI (reference sequence). The DNA of the CDR3 is TGTGCCAGCAGCCTCAACTACGGGGTGAGCTCCTACGAGCAGTACTTC. This codes for CASSLNYGVSSYEQYF.

This clone was found once. J is TRBJ1-2 and V is TRBV6-5; 9 bases fit TRBD1. The CDR3 has 13 residues. Germline CDR1 reads MNHEY; CDR2 reads SVGAGI. V dropped 7 bases and J dropped 5; count of bases not matched to a gene: 5. DNA for the CDR3: TGTGCCAGCACACAGGGGGCCAATTATGGCTACACCTTC. Protein sequence: CASTQGANYGYTF.

With respect to this clone: Different DNA sequences within this sample yield the same CDR3. This chain connects TRBV7-2 to TRBJ2-5, with D tentatively TRBD1 (6 bases). The V end lost 2 bases, the J end lost 4 bases, and 11 bases lay between the germline ends. This CDR3 has 14 residues. The germline V gene has CDR1 SGHTA and CDR2 FQGNSA. The CDR3 region has the DNA TGTGCCAGCAGCTTATCCAGGGGCGGAGAGACCCAGTACTTC. Its protein product is CASSLSRGGETQYF.

The gene calls are TRBV27 and TRBJ1-6, with D perhaps TRBD1 (5 bases). Germline CDR1 reads MNHEY; CDR2 reads SMNVEV (reference sequence). Trimming stripped 2 bases from V and 10 bases from J, with 12 bases between. This CDR3 spans 14 amino acids. Here the CDR3 DNA reads TGTGCCAGCAGTTTAGCCAGGGTCAACTCACCCCTCCACTTT. Amino acids: CASSLARVNSPLHF.

The chain has TRBV2 and TRBJ1-1; D is perhaps TRBD1 (5 bases). The CDR3 runs 13 residues. V was shortened by 10 bases and J by 1 base, with 13 bases between the two germline ends. Germline-derived CDR1 and CDR2 are SNHLY and FYNNEI. The CDR3 DNA reads TGTGCCACCCGGCGGGACGGGAACACTGAAGCTTTCTTT. This encodes CATRRDGNTEAFF.

CDR3 coding DNA: TGTGCCAGCAGCTTGGCCCCCGGGAGTACAGATACGCAGTATTTT. Protein sequence: CASSLAPGSTDTQYF. The V gene is TRBV7-9, the J gene TRBJ2-3, with D possibly being TRBD2 (6 bases). CDR3 size: 15 residues. Germline V gene sequence: CDR1 SEHNR, CDR2 FQNEAQ (reference sequence). V shed 3 bases and J shed 3 bases, with 13 bases lying between them.

The chain employs TRBV7-9 and TRBJ2-3, with D tentatively TRBD1 (6 bases). The CDR3 length is 15 residues. The germline gives CDR1 SEHNR, CDR2 FQNEAQ (reference sequence). Trimming removed 10 bases from V and 2 bases from J, with 19 bases in between. CDR3 sequence reads: CATPGQSWVTDTQYF. CDR3 DNA: TGTGCCACCCCCGGACAGTCATGGGTCACAGATACGCAGTATTTT.

This clone was detected only once. The genes are TRBV28 and TRBJ2-7; TRBD2 might be the D (6 bases). The CDR3 sequence is 13 residues long. Trimming pared 6 bases from V and 1 base from J, leaving 10 bases between. Per germline, CDR1 MDHEN and CDR2 SYDVKM. The CDR3 bases are TGTGCCAGCAGCTATGGGACTTCCTACGAGCAGTACTTC. Encoded protein: CASSYGTSYEQYF.

The genes are TRBV4-1 and TRBJ1-3; D unclear. The CDR3 runs to 16 residues. V dropped 1 base and J dropped 4 bases, with 14 bases sitting between them. Germline values: CDR1 MGHRA, CDR2 YSYEKL. The CDR3, as DNA: TGCGCCAGCAGCCAAGTCCCTCTCCCCTCGGGAAACACCATATATTTT. The encoded protein is CASSQVPLPSGNTIYF.

This clone was seen only a few times. The chain has TRBV3-1 (or the pseudogene TRBV3-2) and TRBJ1-6; tentative D call: TRBD1 (6 bases). The CDR3 is 13 residues long. The germline V and J ends were trimmed by 1 base and 17 bases, with 15 bases remaining between them. Per germline, CDR1 LGHDT and CDR2 YNNKEL (reference sequence). CDR3 sequence: CASSQAFGSGVHF. CDR3 in DNA: TGTGCCAGCAGCCAAGCGTTCGGGTCAGGGGTCCACTTT.

The chain joins TRBV27 to TRBJ2-7; possible D gene TRBD2, 6 bases. The CDR3 has 16 residues. Per germline, CDR1 MNHEY and CDR2 SMNVEV (reference sequence). Trimming took 5 bases from V and 0 from J, leaving 17 bases between them. The CDR3: CASSPGVVQISYEQYF. The CDR3 region has the DNA TGTGCCAGCAGTCCGGGGGTGGTCCAGATCTCCTACGAGCAGTACTTC.

The table lists this clone with a count of one. This chain links TRBV7-9 with TRBJ2-7; 7 bases are a match to TRBD1. The V gene end was trimmed by 2 bases and the J gene end by 0 bases; junction bases not matched to a gene: 10. This CDR3 has 17 amino acids. In germline, CDR1 is SEHNR, CDR2 FQNEAQ (reference sequence). The CDR3 region is CASSLTFADRSSYEQYF. For the CDR3, the DNA is TGTGCCAGCAGCTTAACCTTCGCGGACAGGAGCTCCTACGAGCAGTACTTC.

V is TRBV19 and J is TRBJ1-1, with 7 bases aligning to TRBD1. Germline V gives CDR1 LNHDA, CDR2 SQIVND (reference sequence). Trimming removed 3 bases from V and 4 bases from J; junction bases left unmatched: 5. The CDR3 has 14 amino acids. CDR3 coding DNA: TGTGCCAGTAGTATGGGGCGGACAGGCACTGAAGCTTTCTTT. Its translation: CASSMGRTGTEAFF.

The J gene is TRBJ1-1, the V gene TRBV7-8; TRBD1 matches at 8 bases. Germline V CDR1 and CDR2: SGHVS, FQNEAQ. The CDR3 has 16 amino acids. The trim removed 2 bases at V and 0 bases at J, leaving 5 bases unmatched. CDR3 region: CASSLYRGLLNTEAFF. CDR3 in DNA: TGTGCCAGCAGCTTATACAGGGGGTTATTGAACACTGAAGCTTTCTTT.

The V call is TRBV7-3, the J call TRBJ1-2; 8 positions match TRBD1. J lost 2 bases, V lost 5 bases, and 10 bases had no gene match. Germline V gene sequence: CDR1 SGHTA, CDR2 FQGTGA. The length of the CDR3 is 16 residues. For the CDR3, the DNA is TGTGCCAGCAGCCCAGGGGGCTCAGGGGCGAACTATGGCTACACCTTC. Encoded protein: CASSPGGSGANYGYTF.

The CDR3 bases are TGTGCCAGCAGCTTCCTTCTGGACAGGGAGCATGGCTACACCTTC. It specifies CASSFLLDREHGYTF. The V gene is TRBV7-9, the J gene TRBJ1-2; 8 positions match TRBD1. Germline trimming cut 3 bases from V and 6 bases from J; bases unmatched to any gene: 9. CDR3 size: 15 residues. Germline-derived CDR1 and CDR2 are SEHNR and FQNEAQ (reference sequence).

The sample holds a few counts of this clone. The CDR3 nucleotides are TGTGCCAGCAGCCAAGAAGCAGGGGGAGCGGGAGGCCCCACCGGGGAGCTGTTTTTT. Protein sequence: CASSQEAGGAGGPTGELFF. The rearrangement uses TRBV4-2 and TRBJ2-2; 9 nucleotides line up with TRBD2. Germline assignment: CDR1 LGHNA and CDR2 YNFKEQ. CDR3 length: 19 amino acids. The junction had 12 bases not matched to a gene; V was cut back by 0 bases and J by 4 bases.

CDR3 region: CASRQGAKRYGYTF. The CDR3 nucleotides are TGTGCCAGTAGGCAGGGGGCGAAAAGATATGGCTACACCTTC. The chain is built from TRBV19 and TRBJ1-2, with 8 bases that match TRBD1. Germline V gives CDR1 LNHDA, CDR2 SQIVND (reference sequence). This CDR3 has 14 amino acids. Losses at the gene ends were 6 bases for V and 5 bases for J; bases not matched to a gene: 8.